The TCR beta chain under discussion was sequenced for a study of patients and donors after allogeneic stem cell transplantation (dated by TCRdb to between 2020 and 2021). In regard to this clonotype: No antigen is known for it. Nothing much larger sits one base from this clone, and base qualities are not available.

The protocol used for the library was RT-PCR. Data came from a NextSeq 550. Using fastp trimming at Q25 and MiXCR clonotype assembly, TCRdb reanalyzed the public sequencing data and kept in-frame beta chains. Rows with a matching CDR3 protein are joined into one entry that keeps the most common DNA and genes. For this sample the table gives tens of thousands of distinct CDR3 sequences, of which roughly 13% were detected only once. About a third of the sample is taken by the ten largest. The sequence was obtained from a human donor who was either an allogeneic HSCT recipient or a stem cell or donor lymphocyte infusion donor (not recorded which). It is not recorded whose cells these are; they may come from a transplant donor. The sample was blood, either unsorted or a sorted T cell fraction (not recorded which).

The encoded CDR3 is CSASSGFAQFF. In nucleotides, the sequence is TGCAGTGCTAGCTCAGGGTTTGCGCAGTTCTTC. Recombination linked TRBV20-1 to TRBJ2-1; TRBD1 is perhaps the D gene, given 5 matching bases. Trimming removed 3 bases from V and 12 bases from J, leaving 12 bases between the germline ends. Taken from the germline V gene (reference sequence), the CDR1 and CDR2 loops are DFQATT and SNEGSKA. The CDR3 spans 11 residues, from the cysteine through the phenylalanine. CDR3 DNA only is kept here, 33 bases in frame from base 1.